This T cell receptor beta chain was sequenced during a study of T cell responses to AZD1222 COVID-19 vaccine. General study findings and limits: Baseline antibody screening turned up just a handful of seropositive AZD1222 recipients.

The CDR3 runs to 14 residues. The ends were cut back, 2 bases at V and 7 bases at J, with 15 bases in the middle. CDR1 and CDR2 (germline): SNHLY, FYNNEI. This clone was observed once. Its antigen is not known. Pooling was applied to second doses at about 4 or about 12 weeks. Some clones are missing from TCRdb's copy, which holds only in-frame ones; the method was immunoSEQ multiplex PCR. Of roughly 90,000 clones in the sample, roughly nine tenths are singletons; the top ten hold more than 2%. This TCR came from an adult who received the AZD1222 COVID-19 vaccine. The gene calls are TRBV2 and TRBJ2-7; tentatively, D is TRBD2 (6 bases). This sample comprised peripheral blood, obtained 28 days after the second AZD1222 dose. This chain's CDR3 is CASSESSGPGEQYF. In DNA, the CDR3 is TGTGCCAGCAGTGAAAGTAGCGGCCCCGGGGAGCAGTACTTC.